Shown below are 15 T cell receptor beta chains from a single sample sequenced in a study of T cells in Graves' hyperthyroidism and ophthalmopathy (dated by TCRdb to about 2019). Libraries were constructed by multiplex PCR. Sequencing took place on an Illumina HiSeq 2000. Amplification of TCR beta CDR3 regions was carried out from RNA transcripts. The first round of RT-PCR for the TCR CDR3 was performed with the HTBI primer set and the Qiagen OneStep RT-PCR kit. TCRdb reran the public reads through fastp at Q25 and MiXCR, keeping productive beta chains. When rows share a CDR3 protein, they turn into one entry using the most common DNA and genes. The sample data list about 360,000 distinct CDR3 sequences, and roughly an eighth of these were observed just once. Around 9.2% of the sample comes from the top ten. Input material: blood. All receptors derive from a young woman with Graves' hyperthyroidism.

This sequence joins TRBV20-1 and TRBJ1-3; D gene ambiguous. Germline V gives CDR1 DFQATT, CDR2 SNEGSKA (reference sequence). This CDR3 comprises 14 residues. V gave up 2 bases and J gave up 4 bases, with 12 bases separating them. This CDR3 reads CSARMAAFGNTIYF. The CDR3 nucleotides read TGCAGTGCTAGAATGGCAGCGTTCGGAAACACCATATATTTT.

This clonotype was recorded many times. The rearrangement links TRBV27 to TRBJ2-3, with 9 bases matching TRBD2. The CDR3 length is 17 residues. CDR1 and CDR2 from the germline V gene are MNHEY and SMNVEV (reference sequence). V was pared by 1 base and J by 3 bases, with 8 bases of the junction left unmatched. As DNA, the CDR3 is TGTGCCAGCAGTTTATTCCAGCGGGGGGTCCTAACAGATACGCAGTATTTT. Its translation is CASSLFQRGVLTDTQYF.

This clonotype was seen many times. This rearrangement joins TRBV29-1 to TRBJ1-2; no definite D call. The V end was cut by 1 base, the J end by 8 bases, with 17 bases between. The CDR3 is 14 amino acids. The germline V gene encodes CDR1 SQVTM and CDR2 ANQGSEA. CDR3 DNA: TGCAGCGTTGAAGTCATCGACCTTTCGGCGGGCTACACCTTC. Protein sequence: CSVEVIDLSAGYTF.

This clonotype was detected ten times or more. The rearrangement uses TRBV3-1 and TRBJ1-5; TRBD1 might be the D (5 bases). V was clipped by 3 bases and J by 4 bases, with 13 bases between them. Germline lookup yields CDR1 LGHDT and CDR2 YNNKEL (reference sequence). The CDR3 length is 15 residues. CDR3 loop: CASSQGEPGNQPQHF. CDR3 DNA sequence: TGTGCCAGCAGCCAGGGGGAGCCCGGGAATCAGCCCCAGCATTTT.

The chain carries TRBV11-3 and TRBJ1-1; D may be TRBD1 (6 bases). This CDR3 comprises 16 residues. Germline CDR1 SGHNT, CDR2 YENEEA. The V gene lost 4 bases and the J gene lost 1 base, with 16 bases spanning the gap. In DNA form, the CDR3 reads TGTGCCAGCAGCTCGGGGGCAGGGGTAAGGAACACTGAAGCTTTCTTT. This codes for CASSSGAGVRNTEAFF.

This clonotype was picked up many times. V usage is TRBV6-1 and J usage is TRBJ2-5; possibly TRBD2 for D (7 bases). V was trimmed by 7 bases and J by 5 bases, leaving 29 bases between them. Germline lookup yields CDR1 MNHNS and CDR2 SASEGT. This CDR3 spans 18 amino acids. The CDR3 DNA is TGTGCCAGCACCTCTCTGGGGGGAGGGGGGGGCAGGCGGGAGACCCAGTACTTC. As protein: CASTSLGGGGGRRETQYF.

This clonotype was detected ten times or more. The CDR3 protein is CASSLAGGRDTQYF. The DNA for the CDR3 is TGTGCCAGCAGTCTAGCGGGAGGGAGGGATACGCAGTATTTT. This chain links TRBV6-1 with TRBJ2-3, with 12 bases lining up with TRBD2. The CDR3 is 14 amino acids. In germline, CDR1 is MNHNS, CDR2 SASEGT. V lost 5 bases to trimming and J lost 6 bases; unmatched junction nucleotides: 3.

The V and J genes are TRBV10-2 and TRBJ2-1; unclear D gene. Trimming removed 2 bases from V and 12 bases from J, with 20 bases in between. The CDR3 length is 15 residues. CDR1 and CDR2 (germline): WSHSY, SAAADI. The CDR3 spells CASSEGASFSLGQFF. Here the CDR3 DNA reads TGCGCCAGCAGTGAGGGAGCTAGTTTTTCTTTGGGGCAGTTCTTC.

The CDR3 coding sequence is TGCAGTGCAATGACAGTTTGGTTCTCGGTGGGGGCAGATACGCAGTATTTT. It encodes CSAMTVWFSVGADTQYF. This rearrangement joins TRBV20-1 to TRBJ2-3; D may be TRBD1 or TRBD2 (5 bases each). This CDR3 spans 17 amino acids. Trimming took 6 bases from V and 4 from J, leaving 26 bases between them. Germline V gives CDR1 DFQATT, CDR2 SNEGSKA (reference sequence).

This clonotype was counted ten times or more. The chain links TRBV2 to TRBJ1-1; possibly TRBD1 for D (6 bases). V gave up 1 base and J gave up 1 base, with 10 bases separating them. The CDR3 has 15 amino acids. Germline-derived CDR1 and CDR2 are SNHLY and FYNNEI. The CDR3 DNA follows: TGTGCCAGCAGTGAAGTCGGGACACCGAACACTGAAGCTTTCTTT. Amino acids: CASSEVGTPNTEAFF.

This clonotype was counted ten times or more. The rearrangement uses TRBV28 and TRBJ1-2; 9 positions agree with TRBD1. V trimming: 1 base; J trimming: 4 bases; junction bases outside the gene matches: 4. The germline V gene encodes CDR1 MDHEN and CDR2 SYDVKM. CDR3 length: 15 amino acids. CDR3 DNA: TGTGCCAGCAGTTTATTTCGGGACAGGGTCTATGGCTACACCTTC. This codes for CASSLFRDRVYGYTF.

This clonotype appeared many times. The CDR3 nucleotides are TGCAGTGCTAGGTCCCAGCCTTATGATACGCAGTATTTT. Protein sequence: CSARSQPYDTQYF. The chain combines TRBV20-1 with TRBJ2-3; D gene ambiguous. This CDR3 has 13 residues. Germline V gene lookup returns CDR1 DFQATT and CDR2 SNEGSKA (reference sequence). V shed 3 bases and J shed 6 bases, with 13 bases lying between them.

This clonotype was seen at least ten times. The CDR3 coding sequence is TGTGCCAGCAGCCACTGGGGATACAATGAGCAGTTCTTC. Translating it yields CASSHWGYNEQFF. The chain employs TRBV11-2 and TRBJ2-1; D remains unclear. The CDR3 runs 13 residues. The ends were cut back, 5 bases at V and 4 bases at J, with 9 bases in the middle. Germline V gene data show CDR1 as SGHAT and CDR2 as FQNNGV.

This clonotype was seen repeatedly, ten times or more. The chain employs TRBV19 and TRBJ2-1, with 13 nucleotides matching TRBD2. The J segment lost 7 bases and the V segment lost 4 bases, leaving 13 bases of the junction unmatched. This CDR3 has 18 residues. Germline loops: CDR1 LNHDA, CDR2 SQIVND (reference sequence). The CDR3 protein is CASSTLNKLAGGPNEQFF. The CDR3 nucleotides read TGTGCCAGTAGTACCCTGAATAAACTAGCGGGGGGGCCGAATGAGCAGTTCTTC.

This clonotype was seen a few times. V is TRBV5-6 and J is TRBJ1-1, with D possibly being TRBD1 (6 bases). V lost 4 bases and J 6 bases, leaving 19 bases between the germline ends. Germline V gene lookup returns CDR1 SGHDT and CDR2 YYEEEE. The CDR3 contains 15 residues. The CDR3 nucleotides are TGTGCCAGCAGCCATTGGTACAGGGCGCCCGCTGAAGCTTTCTTT. The encoded protein is CASSHWYRAPAEAFF.